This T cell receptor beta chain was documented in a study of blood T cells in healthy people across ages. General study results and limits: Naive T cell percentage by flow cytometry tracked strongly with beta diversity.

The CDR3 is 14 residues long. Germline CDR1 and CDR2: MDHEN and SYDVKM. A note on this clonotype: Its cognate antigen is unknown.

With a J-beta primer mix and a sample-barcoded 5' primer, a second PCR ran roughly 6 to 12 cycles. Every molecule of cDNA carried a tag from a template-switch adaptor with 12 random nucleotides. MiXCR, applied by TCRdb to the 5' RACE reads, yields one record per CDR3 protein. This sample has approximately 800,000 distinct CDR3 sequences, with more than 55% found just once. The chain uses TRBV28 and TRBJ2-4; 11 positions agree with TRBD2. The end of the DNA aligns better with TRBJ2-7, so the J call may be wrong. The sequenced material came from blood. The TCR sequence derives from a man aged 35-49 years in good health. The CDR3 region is CASRSGLAVYEQYF. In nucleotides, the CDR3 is TGTGCCAGCAGATCGGGACTAGCGGTATACGAGCAGTACTTC.